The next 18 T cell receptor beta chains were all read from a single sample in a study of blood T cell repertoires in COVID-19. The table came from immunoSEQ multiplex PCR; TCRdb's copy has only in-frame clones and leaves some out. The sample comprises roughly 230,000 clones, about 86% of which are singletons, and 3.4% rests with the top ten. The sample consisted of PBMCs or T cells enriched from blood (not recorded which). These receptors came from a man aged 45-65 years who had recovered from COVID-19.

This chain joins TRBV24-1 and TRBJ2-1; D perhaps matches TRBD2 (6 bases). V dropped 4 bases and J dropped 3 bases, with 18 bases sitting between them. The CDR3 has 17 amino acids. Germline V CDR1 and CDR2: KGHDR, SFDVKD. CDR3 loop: CATSEGEWEVDYNEQFF. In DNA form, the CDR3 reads TGTGCCACCAGTGAGGGGGAGTGGGAGGTGGACTACAATGAGCAGTTCTTC.

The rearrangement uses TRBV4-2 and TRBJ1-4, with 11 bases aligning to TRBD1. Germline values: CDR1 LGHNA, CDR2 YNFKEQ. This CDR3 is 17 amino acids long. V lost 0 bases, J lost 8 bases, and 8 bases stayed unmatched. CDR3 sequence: CASSQDGTGGLFEKLFF. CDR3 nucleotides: TGTGCCAGCAGCCAAGATGGGACAGGGGGATTATTCGAAAAACTGTTTTTT.

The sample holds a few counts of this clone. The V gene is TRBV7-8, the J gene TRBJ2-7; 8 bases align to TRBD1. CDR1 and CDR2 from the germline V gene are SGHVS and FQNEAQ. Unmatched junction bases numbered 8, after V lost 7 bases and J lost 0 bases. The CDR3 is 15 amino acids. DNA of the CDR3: TGTGCCAGCACCCAGGGGGCGGGTCCCTCCTACGAGCAGTACTTC. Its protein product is CASTQGAGPSYEQYF.

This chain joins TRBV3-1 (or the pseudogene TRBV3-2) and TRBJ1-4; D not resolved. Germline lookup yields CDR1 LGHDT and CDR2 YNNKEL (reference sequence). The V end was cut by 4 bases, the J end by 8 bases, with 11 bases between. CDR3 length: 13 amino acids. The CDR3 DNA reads TGTGCCAGCAGCCCATTTACGGAGGAAAAACTGTTTTTT. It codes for CASSPFTEEKLFF.

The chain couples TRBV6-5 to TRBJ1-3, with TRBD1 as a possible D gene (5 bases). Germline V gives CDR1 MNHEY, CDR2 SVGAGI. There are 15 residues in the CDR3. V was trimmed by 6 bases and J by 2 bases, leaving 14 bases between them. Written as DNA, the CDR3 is TGTGCCAGCAGGCTTAACGGGGGGACTGGAAACACCATATATTTT. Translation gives CASRLNGGTGNTIYF.

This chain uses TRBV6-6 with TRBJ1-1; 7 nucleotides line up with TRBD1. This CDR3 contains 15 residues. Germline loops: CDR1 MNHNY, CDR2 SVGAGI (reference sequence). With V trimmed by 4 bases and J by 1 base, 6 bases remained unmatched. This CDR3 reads CASSWTGSGNTEAFF. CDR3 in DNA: TGTGCCAGCAGTTGGACAGGTTCGGGGAACACTGAAGCTTTCTTT.

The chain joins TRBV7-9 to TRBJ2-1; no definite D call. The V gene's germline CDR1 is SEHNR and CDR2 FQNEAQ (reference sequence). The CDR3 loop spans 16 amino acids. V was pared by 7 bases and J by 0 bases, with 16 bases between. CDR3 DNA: TGTGCCAGCACCGAAATGAGTTCCCTCTCCTACAATGAGCAGTTCTTC. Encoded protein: CASTEMSSLSYNEQFF.

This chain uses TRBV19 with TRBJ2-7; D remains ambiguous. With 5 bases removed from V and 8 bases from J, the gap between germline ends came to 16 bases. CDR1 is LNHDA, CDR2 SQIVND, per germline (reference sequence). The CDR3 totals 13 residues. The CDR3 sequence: CASSPRSDLQQYF. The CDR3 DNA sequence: TGTGCCAGTAGTCCCCGATCCGACTTACAGCAGTACTTC.

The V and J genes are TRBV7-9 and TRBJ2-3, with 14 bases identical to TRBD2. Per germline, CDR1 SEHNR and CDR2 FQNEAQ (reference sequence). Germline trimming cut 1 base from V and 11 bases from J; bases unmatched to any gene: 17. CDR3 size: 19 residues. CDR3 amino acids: CASSLVSSGTSGRNAQQYF. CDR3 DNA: TGTGCCAGCAGCTTAGTGTCCTCGGGGACTAGCGGGAGAAACGCTCAGCAGTATTTT.

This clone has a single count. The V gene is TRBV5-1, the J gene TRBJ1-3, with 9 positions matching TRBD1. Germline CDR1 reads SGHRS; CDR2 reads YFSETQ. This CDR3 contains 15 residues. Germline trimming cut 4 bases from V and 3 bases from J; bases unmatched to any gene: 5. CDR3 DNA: TGCGCCAGCAGCCGTACAGGGGGCATTGGAAACACCATATATTTT. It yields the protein CASSRTGGIGNTIYF. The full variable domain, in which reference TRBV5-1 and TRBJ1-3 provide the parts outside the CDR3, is KAGVTQTPRYLIKTRGQQVTLSCSPISGHRSVSWYQQTPGQGLQFLFEYFSETQRNKGNFPGRFSGRQFSNSRSEMNVSTLELGDSALYLCASSRTGGIGNTIYFGEGSWLTVV.

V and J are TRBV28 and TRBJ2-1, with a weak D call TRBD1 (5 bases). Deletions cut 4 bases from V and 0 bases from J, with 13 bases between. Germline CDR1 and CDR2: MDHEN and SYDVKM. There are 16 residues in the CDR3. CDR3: CASSSGQISSYNEQFF. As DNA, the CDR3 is TGTGCCAGCAGTTCAGGGCAGATCAGCTCCTACAATGAGCAGTTCTTC.

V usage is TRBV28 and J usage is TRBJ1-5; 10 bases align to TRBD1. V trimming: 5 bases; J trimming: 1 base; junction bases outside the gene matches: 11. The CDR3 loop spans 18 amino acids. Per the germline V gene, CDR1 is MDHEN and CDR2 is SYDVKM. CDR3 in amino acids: CASSVSDRGRRSNQPQHF. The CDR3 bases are TGTGCCAGCAGTGTTTCCGACAGGGGGCGCAGAAGCAATCAGCCCCAGCATTTT.

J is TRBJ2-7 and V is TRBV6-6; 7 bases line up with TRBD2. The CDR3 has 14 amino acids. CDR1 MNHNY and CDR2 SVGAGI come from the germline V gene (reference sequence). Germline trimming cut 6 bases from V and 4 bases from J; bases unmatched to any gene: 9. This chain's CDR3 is CASRAGGGSYEQYF. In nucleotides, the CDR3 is TGTGCCAGCAGGGCGGGCGGGGGTTCTTACGAGCAGTACTTC.

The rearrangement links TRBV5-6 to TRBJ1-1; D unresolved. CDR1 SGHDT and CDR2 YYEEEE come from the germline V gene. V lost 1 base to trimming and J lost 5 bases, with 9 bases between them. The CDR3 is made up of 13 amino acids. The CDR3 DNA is TGTGCCAGCAGCTTGCAGGCACGAACTGAAGCTTTCTTT. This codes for CASSLQARTEAFF.

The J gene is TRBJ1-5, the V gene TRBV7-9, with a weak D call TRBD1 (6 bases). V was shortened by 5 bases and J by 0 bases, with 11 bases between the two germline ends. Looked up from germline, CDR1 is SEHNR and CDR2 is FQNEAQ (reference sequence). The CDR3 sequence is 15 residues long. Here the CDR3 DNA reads TGTGCCAGCAGCAAGGACAGTTATAGCAATCAGCCCCAGCATTTT. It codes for CASSKDSYSNQPQHF.

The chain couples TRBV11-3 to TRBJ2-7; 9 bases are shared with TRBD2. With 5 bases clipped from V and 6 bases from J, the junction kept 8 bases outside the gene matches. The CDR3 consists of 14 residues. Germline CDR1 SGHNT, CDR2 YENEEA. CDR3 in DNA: TGTGCCAGCAGCCCATTAGCGGGAGTGGGCGAGCAGTACTTC. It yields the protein CASSPLAGVGEQYF.

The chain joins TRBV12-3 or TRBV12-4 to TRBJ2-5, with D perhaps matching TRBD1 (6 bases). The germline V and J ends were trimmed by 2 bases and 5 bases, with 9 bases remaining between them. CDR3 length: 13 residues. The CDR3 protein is CASSLTGSETQYF. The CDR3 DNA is TGTGCCAGCAGTTTAACAGGGTCGGAGACCCAGTACTTC.

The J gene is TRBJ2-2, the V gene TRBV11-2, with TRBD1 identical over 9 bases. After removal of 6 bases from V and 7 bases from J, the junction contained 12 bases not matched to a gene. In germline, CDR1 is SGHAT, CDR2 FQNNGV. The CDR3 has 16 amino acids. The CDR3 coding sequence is TGTGCCAGCAGTCCATCGGACAGGGGACTTTTCGGGGAGCTGTTTTTT. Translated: CASSPSDRGLFGELFF.